The clone carrying this TCR beta chain was seen many times. As processed by the authors: Estimates of nucleated cell counts were drawn from the amplification of reference gene primers. Profiling relied on immunoSEQ multiplex PCR, and the TCRdb table lists in-frame clones only, not all of them. V, J and clone size were drawn from that table, and D and trimming were deduced from the DNA. The data hold over 130,000 clones, with about three quarters observed a single time. Participants were aged about 18 to 90 years, lived in over 20 US areas, and enrolled virtually. Self-reported history from a screening survey and questionnaire set each donor's cohort. The data were taken from a study of blood T cell repertoires in COVID-19. The CDR3 is 16 amino acids. Germline V gives CDR1 LGHDT, CDR2 YNNKEL (reference sequence). After removal of 5 bases from V and 3 bases from J, the junction contained 11 bases not matched to a gene.

The receptor comes from a woman in her forties or fifties who had recovered from COVID-19. V usage is TRBV3-1 (or the pseudogene TRBV3-2) and J usage is TRBJ2-7, with 9 bases lining up with TRBD1. Sequences were obtained from PBMCs or T cells enriched from blood (not recorded which). The CDR3 sequence: CASSGGGDREYYEQYF. The CDR3 coding sequence is TGTGCCAGCAGCGGAGGGGGGGACAGGGAGTACTACGAGCAGTACTTC.